Below, 14 T cell receptor beta chains from the same sample are listed, as sequenced in a study of blood T cell repertoires in COVID-19. The assay was immunoSEQ multiplex PCR, and TCRdb's table has in-frame clones only and misses some. In the table there are 90,000 to 100,000 clones, roughly 80% of which are singletons. Sequenced: peripheral blood. The receptors were gathered from a woman aged 80 or over with acute or convalescent COVID-19.

The chain employs TRBV28 and TRBJ1-6, with 7 bases identical to TRBD1. The CDR3 length is 15 residues. The ends lost 6 bases at V and 5 bases at J; junction bases unmatched: 7. Germline assignment: CDR1 MDHEN and CDR2 SYDVKM. The chain's CDR3 is CASSSGQSNNSPLHF. The CDR3 nucleotides are TGTGCCAGCAGCTCGGGACAGAGCAATAATTCACCCCTCCACTTT. Filled out from reference TRBV28 and TRBJ1-6, the complete variable domain reads DVKVTQSSRYLVKRTGEKVFLECVQDMDHENMFWYRQDPGLGLRLIYFSYDVKMKEKGDIPEGYSVSREKKERFSLILESASTNQTSMYLCASSSGQSNNSPLHFGNGTRLTVT.

This rearrangement joins TRBV28 to TRBJ1-4; 10 bases line up with TRBD1. The junction had 6 bases not matched to a gene; V was cut back by 5 bases and J by 6 bases. The CDR3 runs to 15 residues. Germline-derived CDR1 and CDR2 are MDHEN and SYDVKM. In nucleotides, the CDR3 is TGTGCCAGCAGTCCCTGGACAGGGGGGGATGAAAAACTGTTTTTT. Protein: CASSPWTGGDEKLFF.

This rearrangement joins TRBV6-5 to TRBJ1-5; no definite D call. In germline, CDR1 is MNHEY, CDR2 SVGAGI. The CDR3 has 13 residues. V was clipped by 4 bases and J by 0 bases, with 4 bases between them. For the CDR3, the DNA is TGTGCCAGCAGTTCCTATAGCAATCAGCCCCAGCATTTT. Translated, it gives CASSSYSNQPQHF.

For this clone: Compared with germline, one end of the junction differs, possibly owing to a read error. The chain uses TRBV7-9 and TRBJ2-1, with D tentatively TRBD1 (5 bases). The CDR3 extends over 15 amino acids. Germline V CDR1 and CDR2: SEHNR, FQNEAQ (reference sequence). DNA for the CDR3: TGTGCCAGCAGCTCCTCCCGGACATCCTTCAATGAGCAGTTCTTC. It yields the protein CASSSSRTSFNEQFF.

This chain uses TRBV19 with TRBJ1-2; TRBD1 matches 7 bases. Trimming took 6 bases from V and 7 from J; bases not matched to a gene: 11. Germline V gene data show CDR1 as LNHDA and CDR2 as SQIVND (reference sequence). The CDR3 is 14 amino acids. CDR3 protein: CASSNPQGYGGYTF. DNA of the CDR3: TGTGCCAGTAGCAACCCACAGGGGTACGGTGGCTACACCTTC.

The V call is TRBV6-2 or TRBV6-3, the J call TRBJ1-2; no definite D call. Trimming left V 4 bases short and J 0 bases short, with 18 bases between. Germline CDR1 reads MNHEY; CDR2 reads SVGEGT. The CDR3 loop spans 17 amino acids. The chain's CDR3 is CASSSPHQLGANYGYTF. The CDR3 DNA sequence: TGTGCCAGCAGTTCTCCCCACCAGCTGGGAGCTAACTATGGCTACACCTTC.

This chain connects TRBV2 to TRBJ2-1; D remains unclear. V dropped 4 bases and J dropped 5 bases, with 6 bases sitting between them. CDR3 length: 12 amino acids. Germline CDR1 SNHLY, CDR2 FYNNEI. CDR3 protein: CASSGDNNEQFF. The CDR3 DNA reads TGTGCCAGCAGTGGCGATAACAATGAGCAGTTCTTC.

This clone was seen just once. This rearrangement joins TRBV24-1 to TRBJ2-3, with 10 bases that match TRBD1. This CDR3 spans 16 amino acids. The V segment lost 5 bases and the J segment 5 bases; nucleotides outside the gene matches: 9. Germline lookup yields CDR1 KGHDR and CDR2 SFDVKD. The CDR3, as DNA: TGTGCCACCAGTGCCGGACAGGGGGTATCTCGAGATACGCAGTATTTT. This translates into CATSAGQGVSRDTQYF.

The chain combines TRBV10-3 with TRBJ1-2; 7 bases are shared with TRBD1. This CDR3 contains 16 residues. J was trimmed by 6 bases and V by 2 bases; bases with no gene match: 12. Germline values: CDR1 ENHRY, CDR2 SYGVKD. The CDR3 DNA reads as TGTGCCATCAGTGAGCTCTCGAGACAGGGTTTCAATGGCTACACCTTC. This codes for CAISELSRQGFNGYTF.

The chain employs TRBV5-4 and TRBJ2-5, with TRBD1 matching 7 bases. This CDR3 is 15 amino acids long. Germline V lookup: CDR1 SGHNT, CDR2 YYREEE (reference sequence). The trim removed 0 bases at V and 5 bases at J, leaving 7 bases unmatched. CDR3 amino acids: CASSLGGLRGETQYF. Here the CDR3 DNA reads TGTGCCAGCAGCTTGGGCGGACTCAGGGGGGAGACCCAGTACTTC.

J is TRBJ2-5 and V is TRBV7-8; 10 nucleotides align to TRBD2. CDR1 is SGHVS, CDR2 FQNEAQ, per germline. The CDR3 is made up of 17 amino acids. Losses at the gene ends were 0 bases for V and 1 base for J; bases not matched to a gene: 5. CDR3 DNA: TGTGCCAGCAGCTTAGCGTCTAGCGGGGGCCGCCAAGAGACCCAGTACTTC. Its translation: CASSLASSGGRQETQYF.

V is TRBV19 and J is TRBJ2-3, with 9 positions matching TRBD2. CDR3 size: 14 residues. The germline gives CDR1 LNHDA, CDR2 SQIVND (reference sequence). V lost 6 bases, J lost 1 base, and 2 bases stayed unmatched. CDR3 DNA sequence: TGTGCCAGTAGCTCTAGCGGGGGCACAGATACGCAGTATTTT. It translates to CASSSSGGTDTQYF. The variable domain in full, with the rest retrieved from reference TRBV19 and TRBJ2-3, is DGGITQSPKYLFRKEGQNVTLSCEQNLNHDAMYWYRQDPGQGLRLIYYSQIVNDFQKGDIAEGYSVSREKKESFPLTVTSAQKNPTAFYLCASSSSGGTDTQYFGPGTRLTVL.

This clone was seen a few times. The gene calls are TRBV13 and TRBJ1-3; D uncertain. CDR1 is PRHDT, CDR2 FYEKMQ, per germline (reference sequence). The CDR3 loop spans 15 amino acids. With 0 bases removed from V and 0 bases from J, the gap between germline ends came to 6 bases. The CDR3 loop is CASSLGQSSGNTIYF. The CDR3 DNA is TGTGCCAGCAGCTTAGGACAGAGCTCTGGAAACACCATATATTTT.

The J gene is TRBJ2-4, the V gene TRBV4-3; 11 bases fit TRBD2. Germline-derived CDR1 and CDR2 are LGHNA and YSLEER. The CDR3 consists of 16 residues. With 5 bases clipped from V and 3 bases from J, the junction kept 6 bases outside the gene matches. The CDR3 DNA follows: TGCGCCAGCAGCACCCGACTAGCGGGGTACAAAAACATTCAGTACTTC. Protein sequence: CASSTRLAGYKNIQYF.